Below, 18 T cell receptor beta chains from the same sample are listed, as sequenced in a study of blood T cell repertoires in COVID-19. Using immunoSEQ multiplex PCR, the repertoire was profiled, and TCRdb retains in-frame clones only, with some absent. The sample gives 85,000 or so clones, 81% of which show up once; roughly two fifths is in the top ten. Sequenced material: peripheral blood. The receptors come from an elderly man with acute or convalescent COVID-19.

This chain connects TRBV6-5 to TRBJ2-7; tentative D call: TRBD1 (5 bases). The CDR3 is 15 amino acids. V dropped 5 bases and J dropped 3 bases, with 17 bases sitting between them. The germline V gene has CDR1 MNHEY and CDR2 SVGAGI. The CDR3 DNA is TGTGCCAGCAGTACAGGATCGACTCTCAGCTACGAGCAGTACTTC. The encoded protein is CASSTGSTLSYEQYF.

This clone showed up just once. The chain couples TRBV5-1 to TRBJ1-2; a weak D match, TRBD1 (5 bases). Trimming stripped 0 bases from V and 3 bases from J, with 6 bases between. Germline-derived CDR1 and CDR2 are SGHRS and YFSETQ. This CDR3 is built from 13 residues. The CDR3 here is CASSLGRDYGYTF. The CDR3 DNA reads TGCGCCAGCAGCTTGGGCAGGGACTATGGCTACACCTTC. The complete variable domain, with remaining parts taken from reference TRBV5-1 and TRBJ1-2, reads KAGVTQTPRYLIKTRGQQVTLSCSPISGHRSVSWYQQTPGQGLQFLFEYFSETQRNKGNFPGRFSGRQFSNSRSEMNVSTLELGDSALYLCASSLGRDYGYTFGSGTRLTVV.

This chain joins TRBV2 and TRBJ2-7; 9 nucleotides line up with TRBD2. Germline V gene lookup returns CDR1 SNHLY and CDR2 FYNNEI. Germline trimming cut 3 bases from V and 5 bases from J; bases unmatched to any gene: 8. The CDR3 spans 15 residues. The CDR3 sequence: CASSDEGLASNEQYF. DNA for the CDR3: TGTGCCAGCAGTGACGAGGGACTAGCATCTAACGAGCAGTACTTC. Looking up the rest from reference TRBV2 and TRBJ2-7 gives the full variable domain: EPEVTQTPSHQVTQMGQEVILRCVPISNHLYFYWYRQILGQKVEFLVSFYNNEISEKSEIFDDQFSVERPDGSNFTLKIRSTKLEDSAMYFCASSDEGLASNEQYFGPGTRLTVT.

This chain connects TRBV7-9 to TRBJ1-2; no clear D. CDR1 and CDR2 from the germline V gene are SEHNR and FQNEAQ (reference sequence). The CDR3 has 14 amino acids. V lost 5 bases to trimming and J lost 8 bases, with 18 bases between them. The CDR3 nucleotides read TGTGCCAGCAGCCACGAGACGTTGGAGGGAGGCTACACCTTC. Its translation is CASSHETLEGGYTF.

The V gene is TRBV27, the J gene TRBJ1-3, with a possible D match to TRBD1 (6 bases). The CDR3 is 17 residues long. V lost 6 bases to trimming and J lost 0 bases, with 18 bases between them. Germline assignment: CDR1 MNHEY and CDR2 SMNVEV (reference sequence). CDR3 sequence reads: CASRRLTGPPSGNTIYF. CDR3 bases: TGTGCCAGCAGACGTTTGACAGGACCCCCCTCTGGAAACACCATATATTTT.

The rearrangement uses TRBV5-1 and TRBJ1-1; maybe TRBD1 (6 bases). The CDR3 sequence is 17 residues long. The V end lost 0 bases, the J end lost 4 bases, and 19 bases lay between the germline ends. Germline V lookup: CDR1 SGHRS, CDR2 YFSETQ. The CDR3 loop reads CASSLGTAGSMGTEAFF. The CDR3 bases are TGCGCCAGCAGCTTGGGGACAGCAGGTTCTATGGGCACTGAAGCTTTCTTT.

Here the CDR3 DNA reads TGCGCCAGCAGCCAAACGACAGGGGAGAGCTCACCCCTCCACTTT. It translates to CASSQTTGESSPLHF. The gene calls are TRBV4-3 and TRBJ1-6; 8 nucleotides agree with TRBD1. V gave up 2 bases and J gave up 10 bases; unmatched junction bases: 7. The CDR3 is made up of 15 amino acids. CDR1 is LGHNA, CDR2 YSLEER, per germline.

CDR3 residues: CASSERQSVSGNTIYF. DNA of the CDR3: TGCGCCAGCAGTGAGAGACAGTCCGTCTCTGGAAACACCATATATTTT. The chain uses TRBV10-2 and TRBJ1-3, with TRBD1 as a possible D gene (5 bases). The germline V gene has CDR1 WSHSY and CDR2 SAAADI. V lost 2 bases and J lost 0, with 11 bases in between. This CDR3 is built from 16 residues.

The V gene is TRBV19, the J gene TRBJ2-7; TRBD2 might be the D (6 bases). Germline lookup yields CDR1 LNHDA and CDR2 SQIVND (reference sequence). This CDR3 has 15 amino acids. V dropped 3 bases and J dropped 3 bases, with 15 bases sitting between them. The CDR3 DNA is TGTGCCAGTAGTATGGAGGAGGAGGGCTTCTACGAGCAGTACTTC. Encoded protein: CASSMEEEGFYEQYF.

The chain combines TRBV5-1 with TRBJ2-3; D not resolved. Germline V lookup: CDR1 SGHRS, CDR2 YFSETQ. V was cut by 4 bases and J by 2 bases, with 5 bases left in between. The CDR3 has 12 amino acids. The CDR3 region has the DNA TGCGCCAGCAGCCCAGACACAGATACGCAGTATTTT. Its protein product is CASSPDTDTQYF. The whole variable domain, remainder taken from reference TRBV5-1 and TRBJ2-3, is KAGVTQTPRYLIKTRGQQVTLSCSPISGHRSVSWYQQTPGQGLQFLFEYFSETQRNKGNFPGRFSGRQFSNSRSEMNVSTLELGDSALYLCASSPDTDTQYFGPGTRLTVL.

The CDR3 coding sequence is TGTGCCAGCAGTCGGACAGGGGGTTTCTATAATTCACCCCTCCACTTT. It specifies CASSRTGGFYNSPLHF. The chain joins TRBV28 to TRBJ1-6; 10 bases fit TRBD1. With 5 bases clipped from V and 3 bases from J, the junction kept 4 bases outside the gene matches. Germline V gives CDR1 MDHEN, CDR2 SYDVKM. The CDR3 loop spans 16 amino acids.

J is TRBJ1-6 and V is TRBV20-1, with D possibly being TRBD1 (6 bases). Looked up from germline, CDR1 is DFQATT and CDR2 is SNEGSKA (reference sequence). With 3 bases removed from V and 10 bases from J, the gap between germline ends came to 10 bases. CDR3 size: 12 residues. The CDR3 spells CSASQGTSPLHF. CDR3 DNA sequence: TGCAGTGCTAGTCAGGGGACCTCACCCCTCCACTTT.

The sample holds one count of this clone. The CDR3 nucleotides are TGTGCCAGCTCACCTCCCTCCCTGGCCCGCGAGCAGTACTTC. Translating it yields CASSPPSLAREQYF. The chain employs TRBV18 and TRBJ2-7; no clear D gene. The length of the CDR3 is 14 residues. Looked up from germline, CDR1 is KGHSH and CDR2 is LQKENI. Trimming took off 3 bases at V and 6 bases at J, with 15 bases between the two ends.

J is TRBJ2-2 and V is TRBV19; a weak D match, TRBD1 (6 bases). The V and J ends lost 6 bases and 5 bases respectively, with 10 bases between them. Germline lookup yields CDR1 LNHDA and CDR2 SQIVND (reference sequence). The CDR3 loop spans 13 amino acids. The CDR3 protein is CASRLDRTGELFF. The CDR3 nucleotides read TGTGCCAGTAGGCTAGACAGGACCGGGGAGCTGTTTTTT.

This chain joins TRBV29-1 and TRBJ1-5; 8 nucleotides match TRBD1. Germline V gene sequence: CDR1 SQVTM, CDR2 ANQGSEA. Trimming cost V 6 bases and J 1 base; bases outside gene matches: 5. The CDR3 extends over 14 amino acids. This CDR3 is CSVLGQGSNQPQHF. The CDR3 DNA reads TGCAGCGTCCTTGGACAGGGAAGCAATCAGCCCCAGCATTTT.

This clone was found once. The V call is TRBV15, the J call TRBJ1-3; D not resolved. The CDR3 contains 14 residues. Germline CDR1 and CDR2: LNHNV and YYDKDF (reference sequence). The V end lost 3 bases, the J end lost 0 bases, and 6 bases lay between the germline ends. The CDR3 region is CATSSQFSGNTIYF. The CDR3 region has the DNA TGTGCCACCAGCAGCCAGTTCTCTGGAAACACCATATATTTT.

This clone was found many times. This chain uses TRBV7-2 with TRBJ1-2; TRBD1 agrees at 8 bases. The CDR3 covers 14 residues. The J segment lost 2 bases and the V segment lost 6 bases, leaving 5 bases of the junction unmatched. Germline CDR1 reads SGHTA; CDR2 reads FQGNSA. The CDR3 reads CASRETGENYGYTF. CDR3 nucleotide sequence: TGTGCCAGCAGAGAGACAGGGGAAAACTATGGCTACACCTTC.

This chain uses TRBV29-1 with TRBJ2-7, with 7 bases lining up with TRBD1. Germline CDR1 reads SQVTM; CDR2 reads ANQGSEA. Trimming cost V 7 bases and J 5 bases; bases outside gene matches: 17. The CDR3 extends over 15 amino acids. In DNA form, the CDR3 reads TGCAGCGCTATTTCCGACTTCGGACAGGTAGACGAGCAGTACTTC. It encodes CSAISDFGQVDEQYF.